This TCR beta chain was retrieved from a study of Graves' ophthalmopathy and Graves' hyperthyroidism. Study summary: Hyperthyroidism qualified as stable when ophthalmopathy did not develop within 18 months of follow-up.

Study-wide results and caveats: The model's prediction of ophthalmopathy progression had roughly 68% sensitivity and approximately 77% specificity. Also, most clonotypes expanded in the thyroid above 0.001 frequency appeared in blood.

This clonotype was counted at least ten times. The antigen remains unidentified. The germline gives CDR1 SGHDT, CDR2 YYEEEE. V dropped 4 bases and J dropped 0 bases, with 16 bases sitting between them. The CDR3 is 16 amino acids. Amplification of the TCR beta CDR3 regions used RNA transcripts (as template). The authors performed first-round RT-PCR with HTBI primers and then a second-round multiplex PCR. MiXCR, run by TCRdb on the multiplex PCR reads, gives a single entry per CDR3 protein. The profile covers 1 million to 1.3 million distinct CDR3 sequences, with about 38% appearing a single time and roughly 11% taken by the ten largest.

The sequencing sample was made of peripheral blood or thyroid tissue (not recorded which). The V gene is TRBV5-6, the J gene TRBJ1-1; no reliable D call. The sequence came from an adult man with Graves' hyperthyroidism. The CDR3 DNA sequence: TGTGCCAGCAGCGGACGTGAGGCCGGATTGAACACTGAAGCTTTCTTT. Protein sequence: CASSGREAGLNTEAFF.